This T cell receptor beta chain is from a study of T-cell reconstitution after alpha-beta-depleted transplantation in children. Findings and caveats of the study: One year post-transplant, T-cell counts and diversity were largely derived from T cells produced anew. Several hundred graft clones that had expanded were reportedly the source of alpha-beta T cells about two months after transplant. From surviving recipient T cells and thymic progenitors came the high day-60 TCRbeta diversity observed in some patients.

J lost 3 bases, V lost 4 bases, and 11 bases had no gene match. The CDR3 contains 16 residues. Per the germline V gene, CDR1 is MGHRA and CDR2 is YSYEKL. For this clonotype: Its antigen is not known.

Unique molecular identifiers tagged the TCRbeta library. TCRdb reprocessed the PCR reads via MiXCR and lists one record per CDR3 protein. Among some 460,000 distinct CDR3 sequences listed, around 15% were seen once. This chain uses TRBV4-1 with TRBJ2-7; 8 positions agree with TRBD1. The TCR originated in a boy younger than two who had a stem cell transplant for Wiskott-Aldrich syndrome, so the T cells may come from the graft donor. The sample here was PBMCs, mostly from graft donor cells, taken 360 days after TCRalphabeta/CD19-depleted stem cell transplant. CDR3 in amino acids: CASSRYTRTGFYEQYF. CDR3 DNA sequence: TGCGCCAGCAGCCGCTATACCAGGACAGGGTTCTACGAGCAGTACTTC.